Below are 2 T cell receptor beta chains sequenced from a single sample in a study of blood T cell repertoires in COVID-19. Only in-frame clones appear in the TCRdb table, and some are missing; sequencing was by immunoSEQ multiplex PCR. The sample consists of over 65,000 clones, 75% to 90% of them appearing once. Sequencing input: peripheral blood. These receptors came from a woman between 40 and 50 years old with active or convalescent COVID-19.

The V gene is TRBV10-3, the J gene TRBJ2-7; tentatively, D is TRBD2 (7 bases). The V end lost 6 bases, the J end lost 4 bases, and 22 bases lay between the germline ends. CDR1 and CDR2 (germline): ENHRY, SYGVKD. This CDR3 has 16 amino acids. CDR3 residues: CAISEKWGGEGYEQYF. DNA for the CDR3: TGTGCCATCAGCGAAAAATGGGGGGGCGAAGGTTACGAGCAGTACTTC.

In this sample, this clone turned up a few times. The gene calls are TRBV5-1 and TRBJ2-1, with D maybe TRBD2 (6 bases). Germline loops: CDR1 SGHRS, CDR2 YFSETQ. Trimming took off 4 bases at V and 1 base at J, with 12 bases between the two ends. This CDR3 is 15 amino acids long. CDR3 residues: CASSDGSLSYNEQFF. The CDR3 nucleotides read TGCGCCAGCAGCGACGGGAGCCTATCCTACAATGAGCAGTTCTTC.